Each of the 26 T cell receptor beta chains below was sequenced from the same sample in a study of blood T cell repertoires in COVID-19. Here immunoSEQ multiplex PCR was the method, and the copy in TCRdb shows in-frame clones only, minus some. In the table there are 300,000 to 400,000 clones, around 90% of which are singletons. Sequences were obtained from PBMCs or T cells enriched from blood (not recorded which). These receptor sequences come from a woman under 30 who had recovered from COVID-19.

The CDR3 DNA follows: TGTGCCAGCAGTTTAGCGGTGGAGGGCCAAGAGACCCAGTACTTC. It is translated as CASSLAVEGQETQYF. This rearrangement joins TRBV2 to TRBJ2-5; D perhaps matches TRBD2 (6 bases). The CDR3 is 15 residues long. The ends were cut back, 5 bases at V and 1 base at J, with 14 bases in the middle. Looked up from germline, CDR1 is SNHLY and CDR2 is FYNNEI.

J is TRBJ2-2 and V is TRBV5-1, with TRBD2 matching over 10 bases. V was pared by 2 bases and J by 1 base, with 2 bases of the junction left unmatched. Germline CDR1 SGHRS, CDR2 YFSETQ. This CDR3 has 16 residues. Here the CDR3 reads CASSLIAGGNTGELFF. The DNA for the CDR3 is TGCGCCAGCAGCTTAATAGCGGGGGGGAACACCGGGGAGCTGTTTTTT.

About this clone: The junction departs from the called germline gene at one end, perhaps through a read error. V and J are TRBV29-1 and TRBJ1-2; weak D call: TRBD1 (6 bases). The V gene's germline CDR1 is SQVTM and CDR2 ANQGSEA. The CDR3 consists of 14 residues. DNA for the CDR3: TGCAGCGTCGAAGGGGGGGTTGGAGACTATGGCTACACCTTC. Residues: CSVEGGVGDYGYTF.

The gene calls are TRBV7-8 and TRBJ1-1; D ambiguous. The germline V gene has CDR1 SGHVS and CDR2 FQNEAQ. V lost 5 bases, J lost 7 bases, and 14 bases lay in between. The CDR3 runs 13 residues. The CDR3 DNA reads as TGTGCCAGCAGCCGGAGCGGTGCAGATGAAGCTTTCTTT. Translated, it gives CASSRSGADEAFF.

With regard to this clone: This sample includes further DNA sequences coding for the same CDR3. The V and J genes are TRBV9 and TRBJ2-3, with D hard to call. Germline CDR1 reads SGDLS; CDR2 reads YYNGEE. V was trimmed by 1 base and J by 2 bases, leaving 2 bases between them. The CDR3 loop spans 12 amino acids. This chain's CDR3 is CASSVYTDTQYF. Here the CDR3 DNA reads TGTGCCAGCAGCGTATACACAGATACGCAGTATTTT.

The gene calls are TRBV12-3 or TRBV12-4 and TRBJ1-2, with a tentative D call TRBD1 (5 bases). This CDR3 has 13 amino acids. V was clipped by 1 base and J by 7 bases, with 10 bases between them. CDR3 sequence (DNA): TGTGCCAGCAGTTTAGACCCCAGGGCTGGCTACACCTTC. As protein: CASSLDPRAGYTF.

The rearrangement uses TRBV9 and TRBJ1-6, with D maybe TRBD1 (6 bases). Germline assignment: CDR1 SGDLS and CDR2 YYNGEE. The CDR3 length is 15 residues. The V end lost 4 bases, the J end lost 6 bases, and 14 bases lay between the germline ends. CDR3: CASSLGGRANSPLHF. The CDR3 nucleotides read TGTGCCAGCAGCCTTGGGGGCAGGGCTAATTCACCCCTCCACTTT.

This chain joins TRBV5-1 and TRBJ1-4; D not resolved. In germline, CDR1 is SGHRS, CDR2 YFSETQ. The V and J ends lost 0 bases and 8 bases respectively, with 8 bases between them. This CDR3 comprises 13 residues. Here the CDR3 reads CASSLGEAEKLFF. The CDR3, as DNA: TGCGCCAGCAGCTTGGGAGAGGCAGAAAAACTGTTTTTT.

Here the CDR3 reads CASSKVSSGTDTQYF. CDR3 coding DNA: TGTGCCAGCAGCAAAGTGTCCTCTGGCACAGATACGCAGTATTTT. This chain uses TRBV21-1 with TRBJ2-3; the table assigns TRBD2, which was not confirmed against the DNA. TRBV21-1 has pseudogene status. CDR3 size: 15 residues.

The chain is built from TRBV18 and TRBJ1-4; D is ambiguous. Germline V gene data show CDR1 as KGHSH and CDR2 as LQKENI. This CDR3 region has 14 residues. Trimming removed 2 bases at V and 5 bases at J, with 9 bases between. The CDR3 spells CASSPYQKNEKLFF. CDR3 nucleotides: TGTGCCAGCTCACCATATCAGAAGAATGAAAAACTGTTTTTT.

V usage is TRBV6-5 and J usage is TRBJ1-6; 9 positions match TRBD1. The CDR3 spans 14 residues. V trimming: 11 bases; J trimming: 10 bases; junction bases outside the gene matches: 12. Germline values: CDR1 MNHEY, CDR2 SVGAGI. The CDR3 nucleotides read TGTGCCGCCCGGCGGGGACAGGGTGCCTCACCCCTCCACTTT. Its translation: CAARRGQGASPLHF.

V and J are TRBV19 and TRBJ1-1; TRBD1 might be the D (6 bases). Germline V gene data show CDR1 as LNHDA and CDR2 as SQIVND (reference sequence). V lost 10 bases and J 2 bases, leaving 14 bases between the germline ends. The CDR3 totals 13 residues. Written as DNA, the CDR3 is TGTGCCACCTCACAGGGATCAAACACTGAAGCTTTCTTT. Its protein product is CATSQGSNTEAFF.

With regard to this clone: Within the sample, other DNA sequences also encode this same CDR3. The chain combines TRBV19 with TRBJ2-7; TRBD1 matches 7 bases. Germline CDR1 LNHDA, CDR2 SQIVND (reference sequence). The ends lost 4 bases at V and 0 bases at J; junction bases unmatched: 3. The CDR3 length is 14 residues. CDR3 protein: CASSRGQSSYEQYF. The DNA of the CDR3 is TGTGCCAGTAGTAGGGGACAGAGCTCCTACGAGCAGTACTTC.

The CDR3 protein is CASSYSVGVVDTQYF. The CDR3 nucleotides read TGTGCCAGCAGTTACTCGGTAGGGGTGGTGGATACGCAGTATTTT. The chain couples TRBV6-2 or TRBV6-3 to TRBJ2-3, with TRBD1 as a possible D gene (5 bases). The CDR3 consists of 15 residues. Germline loops: CDR1 MNHEY, CDR2 SVGEGT. V was cut by 0 bases and J by 6 bases, with 13 bases left in between.

This clone was observed a handful of times. Within the sample, other DNA sequences also encode this same CDR3. This sequence joins TRBV27 and TRBJ1-5, with D possibly being TRBD1 (5 bases). Trimming left V 3 bases short and J 3 bases short, with 6 bases between. The CDR3 has 13 amino acids. Germline CDR1 MNHEY, CDR2 SMNVEV (reference sequence). The CDR3 loop is CASSLGLNQPQHF. The CDR3 nucleotides are TGTGCCAGCAGTTTGGGACTCAATCAGCCCCAGCATTTT.

The chain employs TRBV9 and TRBJ1-2; D remains unclear. Germline CDR1 is SGDLS and CDR2 is YYNGEE. This CDR3 is built from 14 residues. Deletions cut 4 bases from V and 4 bases from J, with 14 bases between. CDR3 residues: CASSSPPEAYGYTF. For the CDR3, the DNA is TGTGCCAGCAGCTCCCCTCCGGAGGCCTATGGCTACACCTTC.

This rearrangement joins TRBV4-2 to TRBJ2-1; 9 bases align to TRBD2. The germline V gene has CDR1 LGHNA and CDR2 YNFKEQ. V dropped 0 bases and J dropped 9; count of bases not matched to a gene: 12. The CDR3 has 17 residues. In DNA, the CDR3 is TGTGCCAGCAGCCAAGATGGTGGTAGCGGGAGCCTCGGTGAGCAGTTCTTC. The encoded protein is CASSQDGGSGSLGEQFF.

V and J are TRBV6-5 and TRBJ1-5; D gene uncertain. Germline lookup yields CDR1 MNHEY and CDR2 SVGAGI. The CDR3 has 14 amino acids. Deletions cut 8 bases from V and 7 bases from J, with 18 bases between. The CDR3 DNA is TGTGCCAGCGGGAGTAGTCCGGGAAGGCAGCCCCAGCATTTT. Its translation is CASGSSPGRQPQHF.

The CDR3 coding sequence is TGTGCCAGCAGACCGGACACCGCCTACAATGAGCAGTTCTTC. This codes for CASRPDTAYNEQFF. The chain uses TRBV5-5 and TRBJ2-1; D possibly corresponds to TRBD1 (5 bases). The CDR3 sequence is 14 residues long. The germline V gene encodes CDR1 SGHKS and CDR2 YYEKEE (reference sequence). Trimming pared 5 bases from V and 2 bases from J, leaving 11 bases between.

The chain is built from TRBV6-5 and TRBJ1-2; 7 positions agree with TRBD1. CDR1 MNHEY and CDR2 SVGAGI come from the germline V gene. The CDR3 is made up of 15 amino acids. The junction had 8 bases not matched to a gene; V was cut back by 2 bases and J by 5 bases. The CDR3 DNA is TGTGCCAGCAGTTACGACGAGACAGGGTTATATGGCTACACCTTC. Translation gives CASSYDETGLYGYTF.

The chain combines TRBV11-2 with TRBJ1-2, with 8 bases aligning to TRBD1. Germline V gives CDR1 SGHAT, CDR2 FQNNGV. With 2 bases clipped from V and 4 bases from J, the junction kept 12 bases outside the gene matches. The CDR3 covers 17 residues. CDR3 coding DNA: TGTGCCAGCAGCTTAAGGGCAGGGGGCGCGGGGAGCTATGGCTACACCTTC. Translated: CASSLRAGGAGSYGYTF.

This clone occurred a few times. V gene TRBV6-6 combines with J gene TRBJ1-6; 9 bases line up with TRBD1. The CDR3 has 14 residues. Germline V lookup: CDR1 MNHNY, CDR2 SVGAGI (reference sequence). The trim removed 5 bases at V and 7 bases at J, leaving 3 bases unmatched. CDR3 region: CASSQTGGNSPLHF. The CDR3, as DNA: TGTGCCAGCAGTCAGACAGGGGGAAATTCACCCCTCCACTTT.

The V and J genes are TRBV25-1 and TRBJ1-6; no clear D. CDR1 and CDR2 from the germline V gene are MGHDK and SYGVNS. With 2 bases removed from V and 6 bases from J, the gap between germline ends came to 14 bases. CDR3 length: 16 amino acids. This CDR3 is CASSEPVLGANSPLHF. In DNA, the CDR3 is TGTGCCAGCAGTGAACCCGTTCTGGGCGCTAATTCACCCCTCCACTTT.

CDR3 sequence: CASSPGQNSYEQYF. Here the CDR3 DNA reads TGCGCCAGCAGCCCTGGACAGAACTCCTACGAGCAGTACTTC. This chain connects TRBV5-1 to TRBJ2-7; D might be TRBD1 (6 bases). CDR1 and CDR2 from the germline V gene are SGHRS and YFSETQ. There are 14 residues in the CDR3. The V and J ends lost 4 bases and 0 bases respectively, with 11 bases between them.

V is TRBV5-6 and J is TRBJ1-2, with 7 bases matching TRBD1. CDR3 length: 16 amino acids. CDR1 and CDR2 from the germline V gene are SGHDT and YYEEEE. Losses at the gene ends were 6 bases for V and 4 bases for J; bases not matched to a gene: 15. CDR3 bases: TGTGCCAGCACCTTAATGAGGGACAGCTTTATCTATGGCTACACCTTC. Translation: CASTLMRDSFIYGYTF.

This chain uses TRBV28 with TRBJ2-1; TRBD1 matches at 7 bases. Germline loops: CDR1 MDHEN, CDR2 SYDVKM. The CDR3 is 15 residues long. V shed 3 bases, J shed 6 bases, and the junction held 8 bases outside the gene matches. Here the CDR3 DNA reads TGTGCCAGCAGTTTCCTACCCGGGACAGTCAATGAGCAGTTCTTC. Its protein product is CASSFLPGTVNEQFF.